Given below is one TCR beta chain in context. This sample was taken from a study of blood T cell repertoires in COVID-19. Study-wide context: Nucleic acid was either cDNA or gDNA, and it came from T cells, B-cell-depleted T cells, or PBMCs.

Per the authors' pipeline: Researchers report that nucleated cell counts were estimated from reference gene primer amplification. The table came from immunoSEQ multiplex PCR; TCRdb's copy has only in-frame clones and leaves some out. Clonal size and the V and J genes are those of that table, whereas D and trimming came from the DNA. The table has approximately 54,000 clones, roughly nine tenths seen once. Germline-derived CDR1 and CDR2 are SGHRS and YFSETQ. The CDR3 totals 15 residues. Losses at the gene ends were 2 bases for V and 1 base for J; bases not matched to a gene: 4. This clonotype was sampled from a man between 50 and 59 years old with acute or convalescent COVID-19. J is TRBJ2-7 and V is TRBV5-1; 9 bases map to TRBD2. Sequences were obtained from peripheral blood. CDR3 sequence (DNA): TGCGCCAGCAGCTTTAGCGGGAGCGCATCCTACGAGCAGTACTTC. Its translation: CASSFSGSASYEQYF.